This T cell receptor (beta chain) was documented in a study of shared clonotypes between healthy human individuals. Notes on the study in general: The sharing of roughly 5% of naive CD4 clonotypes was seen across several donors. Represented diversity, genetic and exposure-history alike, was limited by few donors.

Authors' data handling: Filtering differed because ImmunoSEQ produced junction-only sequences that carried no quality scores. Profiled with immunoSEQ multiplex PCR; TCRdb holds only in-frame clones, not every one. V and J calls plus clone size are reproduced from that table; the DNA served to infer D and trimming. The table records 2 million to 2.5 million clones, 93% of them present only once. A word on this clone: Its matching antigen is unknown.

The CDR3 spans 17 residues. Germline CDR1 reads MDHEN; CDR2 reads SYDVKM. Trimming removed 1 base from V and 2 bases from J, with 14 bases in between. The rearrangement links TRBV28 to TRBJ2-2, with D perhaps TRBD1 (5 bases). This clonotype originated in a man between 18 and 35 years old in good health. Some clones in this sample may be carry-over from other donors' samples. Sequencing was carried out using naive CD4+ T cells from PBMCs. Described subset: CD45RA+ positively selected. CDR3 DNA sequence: TGTGCCAGCAGTTTATATGACAGATACCTAAACACCGGGGAGCTGTTTTTT. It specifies CASSLYDRYLNTGELFF.